This T cell receptor (beta chain) was captured by sequencing in a study of sequential checkpoint blockade in melanoma. Study-wide context: First-line arms were nivolumab then ipilimumab, or the reverse, randomized 1:1. Each arm's sequence ended with maintenance nivolumab.

Treatment in this sample: randomized to nivolumab then ipilimumab (arm A) or the reverse (arm B). No patient had prior DNA-damaging chemotherapy. Sorted cells were live CD3+CD8+, lacking CD19 and CD56, from PBMCs. V dropped 1 base and J dropped 4; count of bases not matched to a gene: 7. Germline V CDR1 and CDR2: SGHTS, YDEGEE. This CDR3 has 16 amino acids. This clone came up a few times. Measured with immunoSEQ multiplex PCR; TCRdb has only the in-frame clones, and not every one. This sample carries roughly 20,000 clones, about 75% of them seen once, and the ten largest clones take over 9.5%. The rearrangement links TRBV5-8 to TRBJ2-2, with 7 nucleotides matching TRBD2. The sequences come from CD8+ T cells sorted from blood (inferred from file names), collected from a patient given nivolumab and ipilimumab in sequence. This sequence originates from a human donor with melanoma. Here the CDR3 DNA reads TGTGCCAGCAGCTTGCGGCTAGCGGACTTCACCGGGGAGCTGTTTTTT. Its protein is CASSLRLADFTGELFF.